This T cell receptor beta chain was observed in a study of blood T cell repertoires in COVID-19. Study as a whole: Acute and convalescent COVID-19 specimens originated in the United States, Italy and Spain. T cells, B-cell-depleted T cells, or PBMCs provided the cDNA or gDNA that served as material.

V gave up 0 bases and J gave up 0 bases; unmatched junction bases: 2. Germline CDR1 and CDR2: SGHRS and YFSETQ. CDR3 length: 18 amino acids. Source study methods: Reference gene primer amplification gave estimated nucleated cell counts. The assay was immunoSEQ multiplex PCR, and TCRdb's table has in-frame clones only and misses some. That table gives V, J and clone size, and the DNA gave D and trimming. Here the sample spans approximately 90,000 clones, over 75% being singletons. Source material: peripheral blood. This clonotype was sampled from a woman of 80 years or more with acute or convalescent COVID-19. The chain carries TRBV5-1 and TRBJ2-6; TRBD1 matches 11 bases. CDR3 coding DNA: TGCGCCAGCAGCTTGGTCGGGACAGGGGGCTCTGGGGCCAACGTCCTGACTTTC. Amino acid sequence: CASSLVGTGGSGANVLTF.